A single sample is the source of the 10 T cell receptor beta chains below, sequenced in a study of blood T cells in healthy people across ages. Then a second PCR, running roughly 7 to 11 cycles, was carried out with a sample-barcoded 5' primer and a J-beta primer mix. TCRdb independently ran MiXCR on the 5' RACE reads; one entry per CDR3 protein. The sample records about 1.6 million distinct CDR3 sequences, around 36% being singletons. The specimen was blood. The receptors shown here come from a woman in her 30s in good health.

The chain carries TRBV29-1 and TRBJ1-2, with D tentatively TRBD1 (5 bases). Germline CDR1 is SQVTM and CDR2 is ANQGSEA. V was shortened by 7 bases and J by 4 bases, with 13 bases between the two germline ends. The CDR3 spans 12 residues. The CDR3 region has the DNA TGCAGCGGAGGGGAGGGGCGCTATGGCTACACCTTC. The encoded protein is CSGGEGRYGYTF.

This clonotype showed up just a few times. The chain uses TRBV4-1 and TRBJ2-5; D is unclear. Germline V gene sequence: CDR1 MGHRA, CDR2 YSYEKL. Trimming left V 4 bases short and J 7 bases short, with 13 bases between. The CDR3 spans 13 residues. CDR3 bases: TGCGCCAGCAGCCCAAACCCGCTAGGGACCCAGTACTTC. Translated: CASSPNPLGTQYF.

This clonotype was seen ten or more times. The chain links TRBV20-1 to TRBJ2-5; 12 bases match TRBD2. The germline V gene has CDR1 DFQATT and CDR2 SNEGSKA (reference sequence). Trimming cost V 6 bases and J 5 bases; bases outside gene matches: 7. The CDR3 sequence is 14 residues long. In DNA form, the CDR3 reads TGCAGTGCGCCAACTAGCGGGGGGTTGGAGACCCAGTACTTC. This translates into CSAPTSGGLETQYF.

The sample holds a few counts of this clonotype. The CDR3 loop is CASPETRGYEAFF. The DNA of the CDR3 is TGCGCCAGCCCCGAAACACGTGGCTATGAAGCTTTCTTT. V usage is TRBV5-1 and J usage is TRBJ1-1; D is ambiguous. The ends were cut back, 7 bases at V and 7 bases at J, with 17 bases in the middle. The CDR3 consists of 13 residues. Germline values: CDR1 SGHRS, CDR2 YFSETQ.

This clonotype was seen a few times. The chain employs TRBV4-1 and TRBJ2-3; TRBD2 matches 8 bases. The CDR3 consists of 17 residues. V dropped 1 base and J dropped 2; count of bases not matched to a gene: 8. In germline, CDR1 is MGHRA, CDR2 YSYEKL. The CDR3 DNA sequence: TGCGCCAGCAGCCAAGGATTCGCGGGGGGCCTCACAGATACGCAGTATTTT. This encodes CASSQGFAGGLTDTQYF.

This clonotype was counted only a few times. The V gene is TRBV6-4, the J gene TRBJ2-7, with TRBD2 identical over 10 bases. Germline trimming cut 6 bases from V and 6 bases from J; bases unmatched to any gene: 17. The CDR3 consists of 17 residues. Germline values: CDR1 MRHNA, CDR2 SNTAGT. The CDR3 here is CASRHLSLAGAIPEQYF. The CDR3 bases are TGTGCCAGCAGACATCTCTCCCTAGCGGGAGCAATTCCCGAGCAGTACTTC.

DNA for the CDR3: TGCGCCAGCAGGGGTGGACAGCAATTAAACTATGGCTACACCTTC. It encodes CASRGGQQLNYGYTF. This chain links TRBV5-1 with TRBJ1-2; perhaps TRBD1 as D (6 bases). The CDR3 totals 15 residues. Germline V CDR1 and CDR2: SGHRS, YFSETQ. Deletions cut 5 bases from V and 2 bases from J, with 16 bases between.

The table lists this clonotype with a few counts. The chain recombines TRBV20-1 with TRBJ1-5, with a tentative D call TRBD1 (5 bases). The V end was cut by 7 bases, the J end by 0 bases, with 13 bases between. CDR3 length: 14 residues. Per germline, CDR1 DFQATT and CDR2 SNEGSKA (reference sequence). CDR3 coding DNA: TGCAGTGGAGGGGCCGGAAATAGCAATCAGCCCCAGCATTTT. Amino acid sequence: CSGGAGNSNQPQHF.

This rearrangement joins TRBV4-2 to TRBJ1-2; D gene ambiguous. The germline V and J ends were trimmed by 1 base and 6 bases, with 9 bases remaining between them. The germline CDR1 and CDR2 sequences are LGHNA and YNFKEQ. The CDR3 extends over 13 amino acids. The CDR3 region is CASSQAARDGYTF. The CDR3 nucleotides are TGTGCCAGCAGCCAAGCAGCGAGGGATGGCTACACCTTC.

This clonotype appeared many times. The gene calls are TRBV6-6 and TRBJ1-5; 7 bases line up with TRBD1. With 4 bases clipped from V and 2 bases from J, the junction kept 5 bases outside the gene matches. Germline-derived CDR1 and CDR2 are MNHNY and SVGAGI (reference sequence). The CDR3 extends over 15 amino acids. CDR3: CASSLRDSGNQPQHF. Here the CDR3 DNA reads TGTGCCAGCAGTTTGCGGGACAGCGGCAATCAGCCCCAGCATTTT.